This TCR beta chain appears in the sequencing data of a study of T cell responses to AZD1222 COVID-19 vaccine. Overall study context: Whether given at about 4 or about 12 weeks, second doses were pooled. Study-wide points: Dominant at 160-218 and 743-854, vaccine-associated CD4 TCRs also spanned spike. The donor group comprised mostly white British people and more females; the analysis possibly underestimated clonal diversity. Every sample of the repertoires postdated the peak T cell response.

The V end was cut by 6 bases, the J end by 5 bases, with 14 bases between. CDR1 and CDR2 from the germline V gene are MNHEY and SMNVEV (reference sequence). CDR3 length: 14 amino acids. As to this clone: Its target is not known.

Some clones are missing from TCRdb's copy, which holds only in-frame ones; the method was immunoSEQ multiplex PCR. The table records roughly 120,000 clones, around 90% of them present only once. The gene calls are TRBV27 and TRBJ2-1; no clear D gene. Here the sequenced sample was peripheral blood, taken on day 0 of AZD1222 vaccination. This receptor was obtained from an adult in good health. CDR3 amino acids: CASSDLWSHNEQFF. The CDR3 bases are TGTGCCAGCAGCGACCTTTGGTCCCACAATGAGCAGTTCTTC.